This TCR beta chain was observed in a study of blood T cell repertoires in COVID-19. On the study more broadly: Italy, Spain and the United States were the sources of the convalescent and acute COVID-19 samples.

Original processing notes: Estimated nucleated cell counts came from reference gene primer amplification. Clones were read by immunoSEQ multiplex PCR, and TCRdb kept only the in-frame ones, dropping some. D and trimming were read from the DNA, whereas the V and J calls and clone size are those reported in that table. Found here are some 83,000 clones, roughly nine tenths of them singletons; the top ten hold 2% to 3%. V dropped 3 bases and J dropped 4; count of bases not matched to a gene: 11. The CDR3 is 16 residues long. Germline CDR1 is MDHEN and CDR2 is SYDVKM. The TCR comes from a man aged 45-60 years with acute or convalescent COVID-19. The rearrangement uses TRBV28 and TRBJ2-7; 8 nucleotides agree with TRBD2. Sequencing input: peripheral blood. CDR3 DNA sequence: TGTGCCAGCAGTTTCCGCGGGGGACTAGGAGTGTACGAGCAGTACTTC. Amino acid sequence: CASSFRGGLGVYEQYF.